In its sample, the clone carrying this T cell receptor beta chain was seen a few times. The antigen is not known. The data derive from a study of beta chain features in type 1 diabetes. Sorting of CD4+ naive, central memory, regulatory and stem cell-like memory cells was performed via CD45RO/CCR7/CD25/CD127/CD95/CD27. Expressed TCRB transcripts were sequenced because the isolated RNA had all been reverse transcribed beforehand. TCRdb keeps only in-frame clones here, not all; method: immunoSEQ multiplex PCR. Of about 270,000 clones listed, roughly an eighth were seen once; the top ten hold about 0.024%. Findings and caveats of the study: Sequencing used cDNA, and cells with high TCR expression could therefore be over-represented.

There are 16 residues in the CDR3. Germline V gene lookup returns CDR1 LNHDA and CDR2 SQIVND (reference sequence). Germline trimming cut 10 bases from V and 0 bases from J; bases unmatched to any gene: 14. Sample: naive CD4+ T cells from blood. The J gene is TRBJ2-7, the V gene TRBV19; 8 bases line up with TRBD1. The sequence was obtained from a woman between 40 and 50 years old in good health. The CDR3 spells CATMDIGQGISYEQYF. The CDR3 coding sequence is TGTGCCACCATGGACATCGGACAGGGTATCTCCTACGAGCAGTACTTC.